These 11 T cell receptor beta chains originate from one sample sequenced in a study of blood T cell repertoires in COVID-19. The data were produced by immunoSEQ multiplex PCR, yet TCRdb's version contains in-frame clones alone and is incomplete. This sample has 120,000 or so clones, with about four fifths found just once. The specimen sequenced was peripheral blood. Source of these receptors: a man between 65 and 79 years old with acute or convalescent COVID-19.

The V gene is TRBV5-6, the J gene TRBJ2-5, with 12 bases that match TRBD2. The trim removed 5 bases at V and 6 bases at J, leaving 5 bases unmatched. CDR1 SGHDT and CDR2 YYEEEE come from the germline V gene. This CDR3 has 14 amino acids. The CDR3 DNA is TGTGCCAGCAGACCGACTAGCGGGGGAAAGACCCAGTACTTC. Translating it yields CASRPTSGGKTQYF.

Comment on this clone: Compared with germline, one end of the junction differs, possibly owing to a read error. CDR3 sequence: CASSHGTSGGVADTQYF. In DNA, the CDR3 is TGTGCTAGCAGCCACGGGACTAGCGGGGGGGTGGCAGATACGCAGTATTTT. The chain links TRBV7-7 to TRBJ2-3, with 16 nucleotides matching TRBD2. Germline lookup yields CDR1 SSHAT and CDR2 FNYEAQ (reference sequence). The CDR3 consists of 17 residues. Filled out from reference TRBV7-7 and TRBJ2-3, the complete variable domain reads GAGVSQSPRYKVTKRGQDVTLRCDPISSHATLYWYQQALGQGPEFLTYFNYEAQPDKSGLPSDRFSAERPEGSISTLTIQRTEQRDSAMYRCASSHGTSGGVADTQYFGPGTRLTVL.

This clone has only one observation. The rearrangement joins TRBV6-4 to TRBJ2-3, with a possible D match to TRBD2 (5 bases). Germline loops: CDR1 MRHNA, CDR2 SNTAGT. V gave up 6 bases and J gave up 2 bases, with 15 bases separating them. The CDR3 loop spans 15 amino acids. CDR3 sequence: CASSPRLAPTDTQYF. The CDR3 nucleotides are TGTGCCAGCAGCCCCCGTCTAGCACCCACAGATACGCAGTATTTT.

CDR3 sequence: CASSPSGGGTDTQYF. For the CDR3, the DNA is TGTGCCAGCAGTCCTAGCGGGGGGGGCACAGATACGCAGTATTTT. J is TRBJ2-3 and V is TRBV3-1 (or the pseudogene TRBV3-2); TRBD2 matches 12 bases. Germline V gives CDR1 LGHDT, CDR2 YNNKEL (reference sequence). V lost 6 bases, J lost 1 base, and 2 bases stayed unmatched. This CDR3 has 15 residues.

V and J are TRBV19 and TRBJ1-1; 12 bases agree with TRBD1. This CDR3 has 15 residues. Germline assignment: CDR1 LNHDA and CDR2 SQIVND (reference sequence). V lost 6 bases to trimming and J lost 3 bases; unmatched junction nucleotides: 5. The CDR3 is CASRGQGAEDTEAFF. The CDR3 DNA is TGTGCCAGTAGGGGACAGGGGGCAGAGGACACTGAAGCTTTCTTT.

The rearrangement joins TRBV6-5 to TRBJ2-6; D is unclear. Germline V CDR1 and CDR2: MNHEY, SVGAGI. The V end was cut by 7 bases, the J end by 1 base, with 11 bases between. The CDR3 contains 15 residues. CDR3 sequence (DNA): TGTGCCAGCATAGCAACGGGTTCTGGGGCCAACGTCCTGACTTTC. Its protein product is CASIATGSGANVLTF.

The V gene is TRBV11-2, the J gene TRBJ2-3, with 10 bases fitting TRBD2. The CDR3 has 16 amino acids. The ends lost 5 bases at V and 0 bases at J; junction bases unmatched: 5. Germline V lookup: CDR1 SGHAT, CDR2 FQNNGV. The CDR3 region is CASSRSGGVSTDTQYF. CDR3 sequence (DNA): TGTGCCAGCAGCCGGAGCGGGGGGGTAAGCACAGATACGCAGTATTTT.

V usage is TRBV7-2 and J usage is TRBJ2-3, with 10 bases identical to TRBD2. CDR1 SGHTA and CDR2 FQGNSA come from the germline V gene. The ends lost 5 bases at V and 4 bases at J; junction bases unmatched: 6. This CDR3 is built from 15 residues. CDR3 in amino acids: CASSQSGGAPDTQYF. The CDR3 DNA follows: TGTGCCAGCAGCCAAAGCGGGGGGGCGCCAGATACGCAGTATTTT.

This chain links TRBV5-4 with TRBJ1-1; 9 nucleotides align to TRBD1. The J segment lost 1 base and the V segment lost 4 bases, leaving 5 bases of the junction unmatched. This CDR3 spans 15 amino acids. CDR1 and CDR2 (germline): SGHNT, YYREEE (reference sequence). The CDR3 here is CASSGGDRENTEAFF. The CDR3 bases are TGTGCCAGCAGCGGAGGGGACAGGGAGAACACTGAAGCTTTCTTT.

V is TRBV12-3 or TRBV12-4 and J is TRBJ2-1; TRBD2 matches at 7 bases. The CDR3 is 13 residues long. J was trimmed by 5 bases and V by 9 bases; bases with no gene match: 7. Here the CDR3 reads CASYGGSNNEQFF. The CDR3 DNA reads TGTGCCAGTTACGGGGGGTCGAACAATGAGCAGTTCTTC.

The gene calls are TRBV20-1 and TRBJ2-7; 8 nucleotides align to TRBD1. There are 11 residues in the CDR3. The germline gives CDR1 DFQATT, CDR2 SNEGSKA (reference sequence). V was pared by 3 bases and J by 6 bases, with 1 base of the junction left unmatched. The CDR3 is CSASDRGEQYF. In DNA, the CDR3 is TGCAGTGCTAGTGACAGGGGCGAGCAGTACTTC.